The subject of this entry is one TCR beta chain. These data originate in a study of T cells in Graves' hyperthyroidism and ophthalmopathy. V lost 2 bases, J lost 2 bases, and 17 bases lay in between. Germline-derived CDR1 and CDR2 are MNHEY and SMNVEV (reference sequence). The CDR3 runs to 17 residues. RNA transcripts were the template for amplifying TCR beta CDR3 regions. First-round RT-PCR of the TCR CDR3 relied on the HTBI primer set. MiXCR was run by TCRdb on the multiplex PCR reads, yielding one entry per CDR3 protein. There are fewer than 350,000 distinct CDR3 sequences in the sample; around a sixth occur only once, and 49% lies in the top ten. PBMCs were obtained from 10 ml fresh peripheral blood.

This receptor was taken from a woman aged 50 to 60 with Graves' hyperthyroidism. The chain employs TRBV27 and TRBJ2-3; no reliable D call. Material for sequencing was blood. The CDR3 DNA reads as TGTGCCAGCAGTTTAATGTTCTCCAGTACTGTCACAGATACGCAGTATTTT. It is translated as CASSLMFSSTVTDTQYF.